The sequence of this T cell receptor beta chain was determined in a study of graft-versus-host responses after intestinal transplantation. At the level of the study: Grafts were multivisceral, liver-intestinal, or isolated intestinal. All recipients were given anti-thymocyte globulin induction, and tacrolimus and steroids were then administered for 3 to 4 years. General study findings and limits: GvH clones turned up in recipient marrow; some had shown up first in ileum or blood.

The CDR3 totals 14 residues. Germline V gives CDR1 LGHNA, CDR2 YNFKEQ. Trimming removed 3 bases from V and 4 bases from J, with 12 bases in between. Libraries were prepared by immunoSEQ multiplex PCR; TCRdb keeps only in-frame clonotypes and omits some of them. The sample has 80,000 to 100,000 clones; 80% to 95% are singletons. A remark on this clone: Its specificity is unknown.

The chain couples TRBV4-2 to TRBJ1-2; perhaps TRBD1 as D (6 bases). The sequencing used unstimulated CD4+ T cells sorted from spleen or lymph node cells, collected before intestinal transplant. This TCR was recovered from a human donor who received an intestinal transplant. The CDR3, as DNA: TGTGCCAGCAGCCAGGAAGGACAGTTCTATGGCTACACCTTC. Amino acid sequence: CASSQEGQFYGYTF.